Each of the 15 T cell receptor beta chains below was sequenced from the same sample in a study of cytomegalovirus exposure and HLA in healthy donors. A multiplex PCR was run with 60 Vbeta primers and 13 Jbeta primers. Profiling relied on immunoSEQ multiplex PCR, and the TCRdb table lists in-frame clones only, not all of them. Here the sample table reports some 83,000 clones. Input material: PBMCs. These receptors were collected from a woman in her twenties or thirties in good health and CMV-seronegative.

The genes are TRBV7-9 and TRBJ2-5, with D unresolved. The CDR3 is made up of 14 amino acids. Germline V CDR1 and CDR2: SEHNR, FQNEAQ (reference sequence). V gave up 3 bases and J gave up 2 bases, with 10 bases separating them. Here the CDR3 DNA reads TGTGCCAGCAGCTTTATTCCCCAGCAAGAGACCCAGTACTTC. This encodes CASSFIPQQETQYF.

This chain links TRBV19 with TRBJ2-7; 9 bases line up with TRBD2. Per the germline V gene, CDR1 is LNHDA and CDR2 is SQIVND (reference sequence). This CDR3 has 15 amino acids. V trimming: 5 bases; J trimming: 2 bases; junction bases outside the gene matches: 7. CDR3 sequence: CASSPRGGGAYEQYF. In DNA form, the CDR3 reads TGTGCCAGTAGTCCCCGCGGCGGGGGGGCCTACGAGCAGTACTTC.

About this clone itself: Compared with germline, one end of the junction differs, possibly owing to a read error. V and J are TRBV6-7 and TRBJ1-3; 8 bases fit TRBD1. TRBV6-7 is sorted into the ORF group, with uncertain function. The CDR3 totals 16 residues. For the CDR3, the DNA is TGTGCCAGTAGTTCCGGACAGGGCCACTCTGGAAACACCATATATTTT. This translates into CASSSGQGHSGNTIYF.

This sequence joins TRBV4-1 and TRBJ1-1; a weak D match, TRBD1 (6 bases). Germline V gene sequence: CDR1 MGHRA, CDR2 YSYEKL. The length of the CDR3 is 15 residues. With 4 bases removed from V and 4 bases from J, the gap between germline ends came to 16 bases. The CDR3 region is CASSRLQGLATEAFF. Here the CDR3 DNA reads TGCGCCAGCAGCCGCTTACAGGGCTTGGCCACTGAAGCTTTCTTT.

CDR3 bases: TGTGCCAGCAGTGAACCCGTAGGGGGTTCGGGAGAAAAACTGTTTTTT. This gives the protein CASSEPVGGSGEKLFF. V gene TRBV6-1 combines with J gene TRBJ1-4; D is perhaps TRBD1 (6 bases). CDR3 size: 16 residues. V was clipped by 2 bases and J by 8 bases, with 18 bases between them. The germline CDR1 and CDR2 sequences are MNHNS and SASEGT.

The rearrangement links TRBV5-6 to TRBJ2-1; 9 positions match TRBD2. The CDR3 covers 15 residues. V shed 4 bases, J shed 4 bases, and the junction held 6 bases outside the gene matches. Germline V gene lookup returns CDR1 SGHDT and CDR2 YYEEEE. CDR3 region: CASSGGRGLYNEQFF. Here the CDR3 DNA reads TGTGCCAGCAGCGGCGGGAGGGGTCTATACAATGAGCAGTTCTTC.

The chain combines TRBV6-6 with TRBJ2-7, with 7 bases matching TRBD1. The CDR3 length is 15 residues. Unmatched junction bases numbered 8, after V lost 4 bases and J lost 2 bases. Germline V gene data show CDR1 as MNHNY and CDR2 as SVGAGI (reference sequence). The CDR3 spells CASSSTGSTAYEQYF. DNA of the CDR3: TGTGCCAGCAGTTCGACAGGGAGTACTGCCTACGAGCAGTACTTC.

As to this clone: A read error may account for a junction end that differs from germline. This specimen includes other DNA sequences encoding the same CDR3. The chain's CDR3 is CAWTIGQGLSYNSPLHF. CDR3 DNA sequence: TGTGCCTGGACCATTGGACAGGGGCTATCCTATAATTCACCCCTACACTTT. The gene calls are TRBV30 and TRBJ1-6; 9 bases agree with TRBD1. The CDR3 runs to 17 residues. Germline V gene lookup returns CDR1 GTSNPN and CDR2 SVGIG (reference sequence). The entire variable domain, with the rest obtained from reference TRBV30 and TRBJ1-6, is as follows: SQTIHQWPATLVQPVGSPLSLECTVEGTSNPNLYWYRQAAGRGLQLLFYSVGIGQISSEVPQNLSASRPQDRQFILSSKKLLLSDSGFYLCAWTIGQGLSYNSPLHFGNGTRLTVT.

The genes are TRBV18 and TRBJ2-5; TRBD2 is a possible D gene (6 bases). V was cut by 2 bases and J by 0 bases, with 10 bases left in between. Germline loops: CDR1 KGHSH, CDR2 LQKENI. The CDR3 runs to 15 residues. The CDR3 loop reads CASSPFGDYQETQYF. In DNA form, the CDR3 reads TGTGCCAGCTCACCATTCGGGGACTACCAAGAGACCCAGTACTTC.

The V and J genes are TRBV28 and TRBJ2-7, with 12 bases aligning to TRBD1. This CDR3 region has 15 residues. V lost 3 bases to trimming and J lost 9 bases; unmatched junction nucleotides: 9. Germline V gives CDR1 MDHEN, CDR2 SYDVKM. Written as DNA, the CDR3 is TGTGCCAGCAGTTTGTCACCGGGACAGGGGGCAGGGCAGTACTTC. It codes for CASSLSPGQGAGQYF.

The V and J genes are TRBV2 and TRBJ2-2; possible D gene TRBD1, 7 bases. The CDR3 has 15 residues. V lost 5 bases, J lost 4 bases, and 14 bases lay in between. Germline V gives CDR1 SNHLY, CDR2 FYNNEI. The CDR3 coding sequence is TGTGCCAGCAGTAGAACAGGGGAGGCCACCGGGGAGCTGTTTTTT. This translates into CASSRTGEATGELFF.

This sequence joins TRBV4-2 and TRBJ1-1; unclear D gene. Germline lookup yields CDR1 LGHNA and CDR2 YNFKEQ. V was clipped by 4 bases and J by 5 bases, with 11 bases between them. The CDR3 consists of 13 residues. Here the CDR3 reads CASSRGRGTEAFF. DNA of the CDR3: TGTGCCAGCAGCCGAGGGCGCGGAACTGAAGCTTTCTTT.

This chain links TRBV5-6 with TRBJ1-2, with D uncertain. This CDR3 spans 12 amino acids. The V end lost 2 bases, the J end lost 8 bases, and 10 bases lay between the germline ends. Germline CDR1 reads SGHDT; CDR2 reads YYEEEE. CDR3 DNA: TGTGCCAGCAGCTTAGCGGGGAAGGGCTACACCTTC. This gives the protein CASSLAGKGYTF.

The rearrangement uses TRBV30 and TRBJ1-1; no reliable D call. Trimming took 3 bases from V and 3 from J, leaving 11 bases between them. Germline CDR1 GTSNPN, CDR2 SVGIG (reference sequence). CDR3 length equals 13 residues. The CDR3 loop reads CAWRMRGDTEAFF. CDR3 nucleotides: TGTGCCTGGAGGATGCGGGGAGACACTGAAGCTTTCTTT.

V and J are TRBV15 and TRBJ1-5, with 10 bases matching TRBD1. The V and J ends lost 3 bases and 4 bases, in that order; junction bases with no gene match: 6. This CDR3 is 16 amino acids long. Germline CDR1 and CDR2: LNHNV and YYDKDF (reference sequence). The CDR3 DNA sequence: TGTGCCACCAGCAGGGGGGGGACAGGGGTAAATCAGCCCCAGCATTTT. It specifies CATSRGGTGVNQPQHF.